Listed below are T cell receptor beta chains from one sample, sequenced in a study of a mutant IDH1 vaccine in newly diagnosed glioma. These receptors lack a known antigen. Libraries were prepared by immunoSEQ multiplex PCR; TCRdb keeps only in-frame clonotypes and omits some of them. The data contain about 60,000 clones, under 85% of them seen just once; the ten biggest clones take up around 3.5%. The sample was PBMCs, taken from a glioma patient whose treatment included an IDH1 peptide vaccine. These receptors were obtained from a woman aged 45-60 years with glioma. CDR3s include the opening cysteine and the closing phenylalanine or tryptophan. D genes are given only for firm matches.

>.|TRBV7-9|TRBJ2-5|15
CASSLGRTYQETQYF
TGTGCCAGCAGCTTAGGACGGACGTACCAAGAGACCCAGTACTTC
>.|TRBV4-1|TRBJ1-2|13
CASSQVGGGGYTF
TGCGCCAGCAGCCAAGTTGGGGGGGGTGGCTACACCTTC
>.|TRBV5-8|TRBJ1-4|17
CASTPRDTWATNEKLFF
TGTGCCAGCACCCCGCGGGACACTTGGGCAACTAATGAAAAACTGTTTTTT
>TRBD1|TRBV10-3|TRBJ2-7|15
CAIRQPGQGSYEQYF
TGTGCCATCAGACAGCCGGGACAGGGTTCCTACGAGCAGTACTTC
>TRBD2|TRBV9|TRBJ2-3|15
CASSASGGSGDTQYF
TGTGCCAGCAGCGCCTCGGGGGGGAGCGGGGATACGCAGTATTTT
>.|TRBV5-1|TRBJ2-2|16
CASTSGGKGKTGELFF
TGCGCCAGCACCTCTGGAGGGAAGGGGAAGACCGGGGAGCTGTTTTTT
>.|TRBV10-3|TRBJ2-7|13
CAIGGGDLYEQYF
TGTGCCATCGGAGGAGGGGACCTCTACGAGCAGTACTTC
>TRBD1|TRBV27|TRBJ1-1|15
CASSSGTAISTEAFF
TGTGCCAGCAGTTCCGGGACAGCCATCAGCACTGAAGCTTTCTTT
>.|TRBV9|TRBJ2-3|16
CASSAGGGIRTDTQYF
TGTGCCAGCAGCGCTGGAGGGGGGATACGCACAGATACGCAGTATTTT
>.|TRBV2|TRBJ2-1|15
CASRGGGHPYNEQFF
TGTGCCAGCAGGGGCGGGGGCCACCCATATAATGAGCAGTTCTTC
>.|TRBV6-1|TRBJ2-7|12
CASSESAYEQYF
TGTGCCAGCAGTGAGTCAGCCTACGAGCAGTACTTC
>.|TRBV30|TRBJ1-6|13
CAWSDRNNSPLHF
TGTGCCTGGAGCGACAGGAATAATTCACCCCTCCACTTT
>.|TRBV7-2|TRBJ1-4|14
CASSFGTYNEKLFF
TGTGCCAGCAGCTTCGGGACATATAATGAAAAACTGTTTTTT